These 31 T cell receptor beta chains were all obtained from the same sample, sequenced in a study of cytomegalovirus exposure and HLA in healthy donors. Using immunoSEQ multiplex PCR, the repertoire was profiled, and TCRdb retains in-frame clones only, with some absent. The sample lists 80,000 to 100,000 clones, roughly 85% occurring once. The sample consisted of PBMCs. Receptors were obtained from a woman between 25 and 40 years old in good health and CMV-seronegative.

The rearrangement uses TRBV12-1 and TRBJ2-1; no check of the table's D call, TRBD2, against the DNA was made. TRBV12-1 counts as a pseudogene. The CDR3 loop spans 19 amino acids. The CDR3 coding sequence is TGTGCCAGCAGCTTACCTAGCGGGAGACTAAAACGCTCCTACAATGAGCAGTTCTTC. It yields the protein CASSLPSGRLKRSYNEQFF.

CDR3 nucleotides: TGTGCCAGCATCCACACAGGGACCTACGAGCAGTACTTC. Its translation: CASIHTGTYEQYF. V usage is TRBV28 and J usage is TRBJ2-7; TRBD1 might be the D (6 bases). The CDR3 totals 13 residues. Germline CDR1 reads MDHEN; CDR2 reads SYDVKM. Deletions cut 7 bases from V and 2 bases from J, with 12 bases between.

V usage is TRBV29-1 and J usage is TRBJ2-3, with 7 positions matching TRBD2. The CDR3 runs 11 residues. The V gene end was trimmed by 5 bases and the J gene end by 5 bases; junction bases not matched to a gene: 1. In germline, CDR1 is SQVTM, CDR2 ANQGSEA. The DNA for the CDR3 is TGCAGCGTTCAGCGGGGAGATACGCAGTATTTT. Amino acid sequence: CSVQRGDTQYF.

The V call is TRBV19, the J call TRBJ2-6; maybe TRBD1 (5 bases). CDR1 and CDR2 from the germline V gene are LNHDA and SQIVND (reference sequence). V dropped 4 bases and J dropped 2 bases, with 21 bases sitting between them. This CDR3 contains 19 residues. In nucleotides, the CDR3 is TGTGCCAGTAGTAGGGGTCAGGGCCCCGCCAGGGCTGGGGCCAACGTCCTGACTTTC. It codes for CASSRGQGPARAGANVLTF.

The chain uses TRBV7-3 and TRBJ2-5, with TRBD2 matching 8 bases. This CDR3 spans 16 amino acids. Looked up from germline, CDR1 is SGHTA and CDR2 is FQGTGA. Unmatched junction bases numbered 10, after V lost 3 bases and J lost 4 bases. CDR3 nucleotide sequence: TGTGCCAGCAGCTTGGTTGACGGGAGGGAAGGAGAGACCCAGTACTTC. Its protein product is CASSLVDGREGETQYF.

This clone was observed a handful of times. The CDR3, as DNA: TGTGCCAGCAGTTATTCGGCAGGGTATAATTCACCCCTCCACTTT. It yields the protein CASSYSAGYNSPLHF. The chain carries TRBV6-6 and TRBJ1-6, with D perhaps matching TRBD1 (5 bases). In germline, CDR1 is MNHNY, CDR2 SVGAGI (reference sequence). The CDR3 covers 15 residues. Trimming cost V 3 bases and J 4 bases, with 10 bases left between them.

The gene calls are TRBV5-1 and TRBJ2-1, with 8 bases fitting TRBD2. The CDR3 totals 14 residues. Per the germline V gene, CDR1 is SGHRS and CDR2 is YFSETQ. The J segment lost 7 bases and the V segment lost 3 bases, leaving 6 bases of the junction unmatched. CDR3 in DNA: TGCGCCAGCAGCTCCACAATAGCGGGAAATGAGCAGTTCTTC. It translates to CASSSTIAGNEQFF.

This chain joins TRBV25-1 and TRBJ1-1; D remains unclear. CDR1 and CDR2 from the germline V gene are MGHDK and SYGVNS. The CDR3 totals 12 residues. Trimming pared 1 base from V and 7 bases from J, leaving 7 bases between. CDR3 amino acids: CASSESGIEAFF. CDR3 nucleotide sequence: TGTGCCAGCAGTGAATCGGGGATTGAAGCTTTCTTT.

Here the CDR3 reads CASSLTTSYEQYF. The CDR3 nucleotides read TGCGCCAGCAGCTTGACTACATCCTACGAGCAGTACTTC. The chain employs TRBV5-1 and TRBJ2-7; D is uncertain. This CDR3 spans 13 amino acids. Germline V gene sequence: CDR1 SGHRS, CDR2 YFSETQ. Trimming took off 1 base at V and 1 base at J, with 6 bases between the two ends.

This chain joins TRBV19 and TRBJ2-2; 7 positions match TRBD2. Per the germline V gene, CDR1 is LNHDA and CDR2 is SQIVND (reference sequence). V was clipped by 5 bases and J by 8 bases; unmatched bases: 11. CDR3 length equals 15 residues. For the CDR3, the DNA is TGTGCCAGTAGTGGGGCCTCGGGGGGAGCGGGGGAGCTGTTTTTT. As protein: CASSGASGGAGELFF.

The chain uses TRBV6-5 and TRBJ1-1; TRBD1 matches at 8 bases. The CDR3 length is 15 residues. Germline-derived CDR1 and CDR2 are MNHEY and SVGAGI. V was pared by 1 base and J by 4 bases, with 5 bases of the junction left unmatched. The DNA of the CDR3 is TGTGCCAGCAGTTACTGGGGCAGGGGGCCCACTGAAGCTTTCTTT. It encodes CASSYWGRGPTEAFF.

This chain links TRBV11-3 with TRBJ2-1, with 7 positions matching TRBD2. The V gene's germline CDR1 is SGHNT and CDR2 YENEEA. CDR3 length: 14 amino acids. The V gene end was trimmed by 4 bases and the J gene end by 6 bases; junction bases not matched to a gene: 6. The CDR3 sequence is CASSWGGGFNEQFF. CDR3 sequence (DNA): TGTGCCAGCAGCTGGGGGGGTGGATTCAATGAGCAGTTCTTC.

This chain uses TRBV4-1 with TRBJ2-5; D is ambiguous. The CDR3 covers 14 residues. The V gene lost 3 bases and the J gene lost 2 bases, with 10 bases spanning the gap. From germline, CDR1 is MGHRA and CDR2 YSYEKL. CDR3 amino acids: CASSQVGPQETQYF. The DNA for the CDR3 is TGCGCCAGCAGCCAGGTTGGGCCGCAAGAGACCCAGTACTTC.

The V and J genes are TRBV27 and TRBJ1-2, with unresolved D. The V gene's germline CDR1 is MNHEY and CDR2 SMNVEV (reference sequence). The CDR3 has 14 residues. Trimming removed 2 bases at V and 1 base at J, with 8 bases between. This chain's CDR3 is CASSLQAVNYGYTF. DNA of the CDR3: TGTGCCAGCAGTTTACAGGCAGTTAACTATGGCTACACCTTC.

This clone was counted a single time. The rearrangement links TRBV6-1 to TRBJ2-1, with a tentative D call TRBD1 (6 bases). The CDR3 covers 15 residues. Trimming took off 3 bases at V and 7 bases at J, with 16 bases between the two ends. CDR1 is MNHNS, CDR2 SASEGT, per germline. CDR3 DNA: TGTGCCAGCAGTGAGATTACAGGGTCTGGAAATGAGCAGTTCTTC. Translation: CASSEITGSGNEQFF.

The rearrangement uses TRBV28 and TRBJ1-4, with a possible D match to TRBD1 (6 bases). Germline V CDR1 and CDR2: MDHEN, SYDVKM. The CDR3 loop spans 16 amino acids. The V end was cut by 4 bases, the J end by 8 bases, with 20 bases between. As DNA, the CDR3 is TGTGCCAGCAGTTCGCCACAGGGTATTGGCGGGGAAAAACTGTTTTTT. This gives the protein CASSSPQGIGGEKLFF.

The chain carries TRBV19 and TRBJ2-5; weak D call: TRBD1 (6 bases). CDR3 length: 13 amino acids. CDR1 is LNHDA, CDR2 SQIVND, per germline (reference sequence). V was trimmed by 3 bases and J by 7 bases, leaving 12 bases between them. In DNA, the CDR3 is TGTGCCAGTAGTATTGGGGGCAAGAGGACCCAGTACTTC. Amino acids: CASSIGGKRTQYF. Filled out from reference TRBV19 and TRBJ2-5, the complete variable domain reads DGGITQSPKYLFRKEGQNVTLSCEQNLNHDAMYWYRQDPGQGLRLIYYSQIVNDFQKGDIAEGYSVSREKKESFPLTVTSAQKNPTAFYLCASSIGGKRTQYFGPGTRLLVL.

V is TRBV28 and J is TRBJ2-7; 7 bases match TRBD1. There are 13 residues in the CDR3. Trimming at V came to 7 bases and at J to 2 bases, leaving 5 bases not matched to a gene. Germline-derived CDR1 and CDR2 are MDHEN and SYDVKM. DNA of the CDR3: TGTGCCAGCACGGCAGGGGGACCCTACGAGCAGTACTTC. This codes for CASTAGGPYEQYF.

This rearrangement joins TRBV15 to TRBJ1-5, with TRBD1 matching 8 bases. Germline trimming cut 1 base from V and 7 bases from J; bases unmatched to any gene: 6. In germline, CDR1 is LNHNV, CDR2 YYDKDF (reference sequence). CDR3 length: 15 amino acids. CDR3 sequence reads: CATSRVPTGDQPQHF. CDR3 DNA sequence: TGTGCCACCAGCAGAGTACCGACAGGGGACCAGCCCCAGCATTTT.

The rearrangement joins TRBV11-1 to TRBJ2-1, with TRBD2 matching 15 bases. Germline CDR1 and CDR2: SGHAT and FQDESV (reference sequence). This CDR3 has 19 residues. The J segment lost 3 bases and the V segment lost 0 bases, leaving 6 bases of the junction unmatched. CDR3 sequence: CASSLARTSGRAGYNEQFF. As DNA, the CDR3 is TGTGCCAGCAGCTTAGCTCGGACTAGCGGGAGGGCCGGCTACAATGAGCAGTTCTTC.

Written as DNA, the CDR3 is TGTGCCAGCAGCTTAGAGGCGGGGACTGAAGCTTTCTTT. Translating it yields CASSLEAGTEAFF. The V and J genes are TRBV11-3 and TRBJ1-1, with D hard to call. Germline CDR1 is SGHNT and CDR2 is YENEEA. The ends were cut back, 0 bases at V and 5 bases at J, with 7 bases in the middle. The CDR3 has 13 residues.

The chain uses TRBV9 and TRBJ2-7, with 9 bases lining up with TRBD1. The V and J ends lost 4 bases and 6 bases, in that order; junction bases with no gene match: 11. Per the germline V gene, CDR1 is SGDLS and CDR2 is YYNGEE. This CDR3 comprises 15 residues. CDR3 coding DNA: TGTGCCAGCAGCCCCCCGGGACAGGGTACTGGCGAGCAGTACTTC. It codes for CASSPPGQGTGEQYF.

The chain has TRBV20-1 and TRBJ2-3, with D hard to call. Germline V gene data show CDR1 as DFQATT and CDR2 as SNEGSKA (reference sequence). The V end was cut by 6 bases, the J end by 6 bases, with 10 bases between. CDR3 length: 11 amino acids. In DNA form, the CDR3 reads TGCAGTGCCAAGTCTGCGGATACGCAGTATTTT. This codes for CSAKSADTQYF.

The chain joins TRBV7-8 to TRBJ1-1; D gene unclear. This CDR3 spans 15 amino acids. Per germline, CDR1 SGHVS and CDR2 FQNEAQ. The germline V and J ends were trimmed by 1 base and 3 bases, with 12 bases remaining between them. CDR3 coding DNA: TGTGCCAGCAGCTTAGAAGGAGCGGACTACACTGAAGCTTTCTTT. It specifies CASSLEGADYTEAFF.

The CDR3 is CSVEGTVTSTDTQYF. The CDR3 DNA sequence: TGCAGCGTAGAGGGGACAGTTACTAGCACAGATACGCAGTATTTT. This rearrangement joins TRBV29-1 to TRBJ2-3; 7 bases match TRBD1. The CDR3 contains 15 residues. After removal of 6 bases from V and 0 bases from J, the junction contained 9 bases not matched to a gene. Germline CDR1 reads SQVTM; CDR2 reads ANQGSEA.

This clone was recorded once. CDR3 bases: TGTGCCAGCACCTCTCGTCGGAAACTGTTTTTT. Translating it yields CASTSRRKLFF. The chain carries TRBV28 and TRBJ1-4; D gene uncertain. Germline CDR1 is MDHEN and CDR2 is SYDVKM. Trimming pared 7 bases from V and 11 bases from J, leaving 11 bases between. The CDR3 covers 11 residues.

The chain recombines TRBV27 with TRBJ1-2; D remains ambiguous. V dropped 5 bases and J dropped 7 bases, with 17 bases sitting between them. CDR1 and CDR2 (germline): MNHEY, SMNVEV (reference sequence). The CDR3 totals 14 residues. The CDR3 nucleotides read TGTGCCAGCAGTGACACTTTCTTCTCCCGTGGCTACACCTTC. As protein: CASSDTFFSRGYTF.

This clone was recorded once. The chain links TRBV6-1 to TRBJ1-1; D perhaps matches TRBD1 (5 bases). The CDR3 covers 12 residues. Germline V gives CDR1 MNHNS, CDR2 SASEGT. Trimming shortened V by 5 bases and J by 6 bases, and 10 bases separated the two germline ends. CDR3 in DNA: TGTGCCAGCAGTCATGGACACTCTGAAGCTTTCTTT. This codes for CASSHGHSEAFF.

V and J are TRBV5-1 and TRBJ1-4; perhaps TRBD1 as D (6 bases). Germline V lookup: CDR1 SGHRS, CDR2 YFSETQ. Trimming stripped 3 bases from V and 7 bases from J, with 19 bases between. The CDR3 loop spans 16 amino acids. CDR3 DNA: TGCGCCAGCAGCTGGACGCCCTTACAGGGTCGTGAAAAACTGTTTTTT. Translation: CASSWTPLQGREKLFF.

The chain is built from TRBV7-2 and TRBJ2-2; no firm D call. Trimming cost V 6 bases and J 6 bases, with 11 bases left between them. The germline CDR1 and CDR2 sequences are SGHTA and FQGNSA. CDR3 length: 13 residues. The CDR3 coding sequence is TGTGCCAGCAGACACCCAAACGCCGGGGAGCTGTTTTTT. It encodes CASRHPNAGELFF.

This chain uses TRBV6-6 with TRBJ2-5, with D possibly TRBD2 on 6 matching bases. Between the trimmed V and J ends, which lost 6 bases and 7 bases, there was a span of 12 bases. The germline CDR1 and CDR2 sequences are MNHNY and SVGAGI (reference sequence). The CDR3 is made up of 12 amino acids. CDR3 nucleotide sequence: TGTGCCAGCAGGGGCGGGGTAGGGACCCAGTACTTC. As protein: CASRGGVGTQYF.